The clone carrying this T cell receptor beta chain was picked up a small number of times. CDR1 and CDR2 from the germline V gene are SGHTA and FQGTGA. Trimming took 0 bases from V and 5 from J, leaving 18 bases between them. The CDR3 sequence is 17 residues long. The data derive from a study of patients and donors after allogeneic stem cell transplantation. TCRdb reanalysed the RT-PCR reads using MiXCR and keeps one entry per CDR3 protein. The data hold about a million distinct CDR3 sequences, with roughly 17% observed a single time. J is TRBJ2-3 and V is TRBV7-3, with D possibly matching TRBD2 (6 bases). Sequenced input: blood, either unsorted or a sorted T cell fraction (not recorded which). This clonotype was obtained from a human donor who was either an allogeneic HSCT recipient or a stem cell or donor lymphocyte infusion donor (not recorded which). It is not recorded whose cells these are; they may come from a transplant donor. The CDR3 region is CASSLTVPGERRDTQYF. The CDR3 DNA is TGTGCCAGCAGCTTAACAGTCCCGGGAGAAAGGAGAGATACGCAGTATTTT. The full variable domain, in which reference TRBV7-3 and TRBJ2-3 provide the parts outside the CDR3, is GAGVSQTPSNKVTEKGKYVELRCDPISGHTALYWYRQSLGQGPEFLIYFQGTGAADDSGLPNDRFFAVRPEGSVSTLKIQRTERGDSAVYLCASSLTVPGERRDTQYFGPGTRLTVL.